Presented here are 23 T cell receptor beta chains from one specimen sequenced in a study of immune evolution from preneoplasia to lung adenocarcinoma. The repertoire was sequenced with immunoSEQ multiplex PCR; TCRdb's copy has only in-frame clones and lacks some. Among about 9,900 clones listed, about 81% were seen once. The sample consisted of FFPE lung adenocarcinoma in situ tissue. The source of these receptors is a person aged 70 to 85 with lung adenocarcinoma.

V gene TRBV6-4 combines with J gene TRBJ2-3, with TRBD1 identical over 8 bases. The germline CDR1 and CDR2 sequences are MRHNA and SNTAGT. After removal of 4 bases from V and 4 bases from J, the junction contained 4 bases not matched to a gene. The CDR3 sequence is 14 residues long. The CDR3 reads CASSVAGGADTQYF. CDR3 nucleotide sequence: TGTGCCAGCAGTGTCGCAGGGGGCGCAGATACGCAGTATTTT.

The chain couples TRBV18 to TRBJ1-3, with TRBD1 identical over 8 bases. CDR3 length: 19 amino acids. V dropped 2 bases and J dropped 4; count of bases not matched to a gene: 16. Germline CDR1 reads KGHSH; CDR2 reads LQKENI. CDR3 in amino acids: CASSPARTGTGLGGNTIYF. The CDR3 DNA reads TGTGCCAGCTCACCAGCCCGAACCGGGACAGGTTTGGGAGGAAACACCATATATTTT.

The genes are TRBV5-4 and TRBJ2-2; 7 positions match TRBD1. V lost 4 bases, J lost 0 bases, and 9 bases stayed unmatched. The CDR3 loop spans 17 amino acids. Germline V gene data show CDR1 as SGHNT and CDR2 as YYREEE (reference sequence). CDR3 loop: CASSKGHRGPNTGELFF. The CDR3 bases are TGTGCCAGCAGCAAGGGCCACAGGGGCCCGAACACCGGGGAGCTGTTTTTT.

CDR3 sequence (DNA): TGTGCCAGCAGCTCGTACGCCACGCAGAGCTCCTACGAGCAGTACTTC. Protein: CASSSYATQSSYEQYF. The V call is TRBV7-2, the J call TRBJ2-7; D is uncertain. The CDR3 loop spans 16 amino acids. Germline V gene data show CDR1 as SGHTA and CDR2 as FQGNSA. V was trimmed by 4 bases and J by 0 bases, leaving 16 bases between them.

The V call is TRBV5-8, the J call TRBJ1-2; D perhaps matches TRBD1 (5 bases). The CDR3 is 13 amino acids. V lost 5 bases and J 8 bases, leaving 16 bases between the germline ends. CDR1 and CDR2 (germline): SGHTS, YDEGEE. CDR3: CASSSGGSRGYTF. For the CDR3, the DNA is TGTGCCAGCAGTTCGGGGGGTTCTAGGGGCTACACCTTC.

This chain joins TRBV6-5 and TRBJ2-5; perhaps TRBD2 as D (6 bases). V shed 5 bases and J shed 5 bases, with 15 bases lying between them. CDR3 length equals 14 residues. Looked up from germline, CDR1 is MNHEY and CDR2 is SVGAGI. In DNA, the CDR3 is TGTGCCAGCAGTCCGGCCGGGACTCTGGAGACCCAGTACTTC. Protein: CASSPAGTLETQYF.

This clone was found once. The chain carries TRBV27 and TRBJ2-2; 13 bases are shared with TRBD2. Germline loops: CDR1 MNHEY, CDR2 SMNVEV (reference sequence). The CDR3 sequence is 15 residues long. The junction had 2 bases not matched to a gene; V was cut back by 2 bases and J by 8 bases. In DNA form, the CDR3 reads TGTGCCAGCAGTTTAGGGACTAGCGGGATGGGGGAGCTGTTTTTT. This sequence encodes CASSLGTSGMGELFF.

The rearrangement joins TRBV6-6 to TRBJ1-5, with 7 bases identical to TRBD1. Per the germline V gene, CDR1 is MNHNY and CDR2 is SVGAGI (reference sequence). The CDR3 consists of 16 residues. Trimming cost V 5 bases and J 4 bases; bases outside gene matches: 11. In DNA form, the CDR3 reads TGTGCCAGCAGTCGGGGGAAGACAGGGTGGAATCAGCCCCAGCATTTT. As protein: CASSRGKTGWNQPQHF.

This clone was seen more than once but under ten times. This sequence joins TRBV5-6 and TRBJ1-6, with D possibly matching TRBD1 (5 bases). The CDR3 is made up of 14 amino acids. Germline CDR1 SGHDT, CDR2 YYEEEE. V was clipped by 5 bases and J by 5 bases, with 11 bases between them. The CDR3 nucleotides are TGTGCCAGCAGGCCGGGACTGGATAATTCACCCCTCCACTTT. It translates to CASRPGLDNSPLHF. The entire variable domain, with the rest obtained from reference TRBV5-6 and TRBJ1-6, is as follows: DAGVTQSPTHLIKTRGQQVTLRCSPKSGHDTVSWYQQALGQGPQFIFQYYEEEERQRGNFPDRFSGHQFPNYSSELNVNALLLGDSALYLCASRPGLDNSPLHFGNGTRLTVT.

The J gene is TRBJ2-7, the V gene TRBV2; D perhaps matches TRBD2 (6 bases). The germline CDR1 and CDR2 sequences are SNHLY and FYNNEI. V shed 6 bases and J shed 7 bases, with 16 bases lying between them. The CDR3 totals 13 residues. In DNA, the CDR3 is TGTGCCAGCAGAGACCGGACGGCGGGGGAGCAGTACTTC. This sequence encodes CASRDRTAGEQYF.

The rearrangement uses TRBV2 and TRBJ2-5; TRBD2 is a possible D gene (6 bases). The CDR3 sequence is 16 residues long. Trimming took 5 bases from V and 4 from J, leaving 20 bases between them. CDR1 and CDR2 (germline): SNHLY, FYNNEI. CDR3 in amino acids: CASSTPLSGAGETQYF. The CDR3 region has the DNA TGTGCCAGCAGTACACCCCTTAGCGGCGCGGGAGAGACCCAGTACTTC.

This rearrangement joins TRBV6-6 to TRBJ1-2; a weak D match, TRBD1 (5 bases). CDR3 length equals 14 residues. Germline lookup yields CDR1 MNHNY and CDR2 SVGAGI (reference sequence). The V and J ends lost 3 bases and 2 bases respectively, with 10 bases between them. The CDR3 nucleotides are TGTGCCAGCAGTTATTCTAGGGGAAACTATGGCTACACCTTC. Translating it yields CASSYSRGNYGYTF.

The chain couples TRBV2 to TRBJ1-2; D gene ambiguous. CDR3 length: 15 amino acids. Per germline, CDR1 SNHLY and CDR2 FYNNEI. V was clipped by 3 bases and J by 0 bases, with 11 bases between them. The DNA for the CDR3 is TGTGCCAGCAGTGACCCCTCGGCACCTAACTATGGCTACACCTTC. Protein: CASSDPSAPNYGYTF.

The rearrangement links TRBV7-3 to TRBJ2-3; D is possibly TRBD1 (5 bases). The CDR3 runs to 14 residues. V was pared by 2 bases and J by 1 base, with 7 bases between. Germline V gene data show CDR1 as SGHTA and CDR2 as FQGTGA. In DNA, the CDR3 is TGTGCCAGCAGCTTACTAGGGGGCACAGATACGCAGTATTTT. It is translated as CASSLLGGTDTQYF.

This clone was recorded once. The chain couples TRBV6-5 to TRBJ1-4, with TRBD1 matching over 7 bases. With V trimmed by 5 bases and J by 8 bases, 8 bases remained unmatched. CDR3 size: 14 residues. The germline V gene has CDR1 MNHEY and CDR2 SVGAGI. DNA of the CDR3: TGTGCCAGCAGTATCAGGGGGTTCGGGGAAAAACTGTTTTTT. It codes for CASSIRGFGEKLFF.

J is TRBJ2-5 and V is TRBV28; possible D gene TRBD2, 5 bases. V was cut by 4 bases and J by 4 bases, with 13 bases left in between. The CDR3 extends over 14 amino acids. Germline CDR1 is MDHEN and CDR2 is SYDVKM. The CDR3 region has the DNA TGTGCCAGCAGTTCCCATGGAGGCACAGAGACCCAGTACTTC. Protein sequence: CASSSHGGTETQYF.

This sequence joins TRBV5-1 and TRBJ2-3, with D tentatively TRBD2 (6 bases). The CDR3 consists of 16 residues. The germline gives CDR1 SGHRS, CDR2 YFSETQ. The V end lost 0 bases, the J end lost 4 bases, and 15 bases lay between the germline ends. CDR3 bases: TGCGCCAGCAGCTTGGTCGGTGCGGGATCCCCAGATACGCAGTATTTT. This gives the protein CASSLVGAGSPDTQYF.

This clone appeared once. This sequence joins TRBV7-2 and TRBJ1-2; tentatively, D is TRBD1 (6 bases). CDR3 length: 14 amino acids. The V end lost 0 bases, the J end lost 5 bases, and 10 bases lay between the germline ends. From germline, CDR1 is SGHTA and CDR2 FQGNSA. The CDR3 DNA is TGTGCCAGCAGCTTAGCAGGGGGGGGGTATGGCTACACCTTC. Protein: CASSLAGGGYGYTF.

V is TRBV21-1 and J is TRBJ2-3; TRBD1 was called by the table and not checked on the DNA. TRBV21-1 is a recognized pseudogene. The CDR3 length is 17 residues. CDR3 nucleotides: TGTGCCAGCAGCAAAGGGGCGAGACAAAAAAACACAGATACGCAGTATTTT. Protein product: CASSKGARQKNTDTQYF.

The V gene is TRBV2, the J gene TRBJ1-5, with TRBD1 as a possible D gene (5 bases). This CDR3 comprises 14 residues. V was cut by 4 bases and J by 5 bases, with 12 bases left in between. CDR1 and CDR2 from the germline V gene are SNHLY and FYNNEI. The CDR3 reads CASSGTGGDQPQHF. The DNA of the CDR3 is TGTGCCAGCAGTGGAACCGGGGGAGATCAGCCCCAGCATTTT.

This clone was observed once. The CDR3 region is CASSSGTSGGLLGFF. The CDR3 bases are TGTGCCAGCAGCTCTGGGACTAGCGGGGGGCTGTTGGGGTTCTTC. The chain couples TRBV11-3 to TRBJ2-1; 15 bases agree with TRBD2. This CDR3 has 15 amino acids. V was pared by 4 bases and J by 15 bases, with 10 bases of the junction left unmatched. Per the germline V gene, CDR1 is SGHNT and CDR2 is YENEEA.

The chain carries TRBV10-3 and TRBJ1-4; 10 nucleotides match TRBD1. The CDR3 sequence is 14 residues long. J was trimmed by 5 bases and V by 11 bases; bases with no gene match: 8. Germline V gene lookup returns CDR1 ENHRY and CDR2 SYGVKD. In nucleotides, the CDR3 is TGTGCCGTGAAGCCGGGACAGGGGAATGAAAAACTGTTTTTT. It specifies CAVKPGQGNEKLFF.

V usage is TRBV5-1 and J usage is TRBJ1-5; D gene uncertain. The CDR3 totals 13 residues. The V and J ends lost 0 bases and 5 bases respectively, with 6 bases between them. Germline CDR1 and CDR2: SGHRS and YFSETQ. The chain's CDR3 is CASSLGPHQPQHF. The CDR3 DNA is TGCGCCAGCAGCTTGGGACCGCATCAGCCCCAGCATTTT.